This TCR beta chain was retrieved from a study of immune evolution from preneoplasia to lung adenocarcinoma. Method: immunoSEQ multiplex PCR; TCRdb's copy keeps in-frame clones and lacks some. Here the sample spans some 3,400 clones, 70% to 80% being singletons. V lost 0 bases to trimming and J lost 4 bases, with 10 bases between them. Germline CDR1 reads MNHNY; CDR2 reads SVGAGI (reference sequence). This CDR3 has 15 amino acids. Resections took place in Japan or China from about 2013 to 2018. Each case's diagnosis was confirmed by two pathologists on H&E. Premalignant or tumor cells were enriched by macro-dissection after pathologic assessment.

The rearrangement joins TRBV6-6 to TRBJ1-3; D perhaps matches TRBD1 (6 bases). The specimen was FFPE minimally invasive lung adenocarcinoma tissue. The TCR comes from a person between 55 and 80 years old with lung adenocarcinoma. CDR3 in DNA: TGTGCCAGCAGTTACTCGGAGGGGGGAGGAAACACCATATATTTT. It is translated as CASSYSEGGGNTIYF.